This TCR beta chain was found in a study of cytomegalovirus exposure and HLA in healthy donors. This clone showed up just a few times. The antigen remains unidentified. Germline assignment: CDR1 SEHNR and CDR2 FQNEAQ (reference sequence). Trimming took 5 bases from V and 1 from J, leaving 14 bases between them. The CDR3 loop spans 15 amino acids. Study-wide results and limits: Within the data, a cluster of highly shared sequence variants was likely a sequencing artifact.

The PCR had 60 Vbeta and 13 Jbeta primers. TCRdb's copy holds only in-frame clones and misses some; the assay was immunoSEQ multiplex PCR. The sample lists about 160,000 clones; roughly 72% were seen once. What was sequenced was PBMCs. J is TRBJ1-1 and V is TRBV7-9, with D tentatively TRBD1 (6 bases). The receptor was derived from a man aged 40-55 years in good health and CMV-seronegative. CDR3 sequence (DNA): TGTGCCAGCAGCCGACAGGACGGGGCGAACACTGAAGCTTTCTTT. This sequence encodes CASSRQDGANTEAFF.